These T cell receptor beta chains were read from a single sample in a study of T cell clonotyping in hematopoietic cell transplantation. The method was immunoSEQ multiplex PCR; TCRdb's version includes in-frame clones alone and lacks a portion of them. The sample holds over 1,000 clones, roughly 87% seen once. Here the sequenced sample was peripheral blood mononuclear cells, taken 180 days after allogeneic stem cell transplant. The receptors originated from a female patient aged 45-60 years who had an allogeneic stem cell transplant from an unrelated donor, so T cells may come from the graft donor. Some clones in this sample may be carry-over from other donors' samples. Each CDR3 is given with its conserved first and last residue. D genes are given only for firm matches. Expanded clones are given a class, and other clones once, few, many or no size at all.

j_gene	abundance	v_gene	d_gene	CDR3nt	CDR3aa
TRBJ1-2	-	TRBV19	TRBD1	TGTGCCAGTATTTCGCCAGGGGGCAACTATGGCTACACCTTC	CASISPGGNYGYTF
TRBJ2-3	-	TRBV6-6	-	TGTGCCAGCAGTTACTCGGGGGGCCGGGGTACAGATACGCAGTATTTT	CASSYSGGRGTDTQYF
TRBJ2-1	-	TRBV4-1	-	TGCGCCAGCACCACCACCACAGGGTACGATGAGCAGTTCTTC	CASTTTTGYDEQFF
TRBJ1-1	once	TRBV7-2	-	TGTGCCAGCAGCTTTATGGGACGTAATCAAGCTTTCTTT	CASSFMGRNQAFF
TRBJ1-1	-	TRBV29-1	-	TGCAGCGCATGCTGGGGACACGTGAACACTGAAGCTTTCTTT	CSACWGHVNTEAFF
TRBJ2-4	-	TRBV10-2	TRBD1	TGCGCCAGCGGACTCCGGGACAGTCTCTTGAACTTC	CASGLRDSLLNF
TRBJ1-1	-	TRBV6-1	-	TGTGCCAGCAGGAACACTGAAGCTTTCTTT	CASRNTEAFF
TRBJ2-5	-	TRBV30	TRBD2	TGTGCCTGGAGTTCAGAGGCGGGGGGAGAGACCCAGTACTTC	CAWSSEAGGETQYF
TRBJ2-2	-	TRBV29-1	-	TGCAGCGTTGAAGGGGGGACCGGGGAGCTGTTTTTT	CSVEGGTGELFF
TRBJ1-3	-	TRBV7-8	TRBD1	TGTGCCAGCAGCTTAGCGGGACAGGACTCTGGAAACACCATATATTTT	CASSLAGQDSGNTIYF
TRBJ1-2	-	TRBV30	TRBD1	TGTGCCTGGACCCGGACAGGGGGCGACTATGGCTACACCTTC	CAWTRTGGDYGYTF
TRBJ2-7	-	TRBV5-4	-	TGTGCCAGCAGCACCGACCTTAAGGAGCAGTACTTC	CASSTDLKEQYF
TRBJ2-5	-	TRBV9	TRBD2	TGTGCCAGCAGCGTCAGCGGGGTGCAAGAGACCCAGTACTTC	CASSVSGVQETQYF
TRBJ2-3	-	TRBV9	TRBD2	TGTGCCAGCAGCTCAGCCGGGACTAGCGGGACAGATACGCAGTATTTT	CASSSAGTSGTDTQYF
TRBJ1-6	-	TRBV30	-	TGTGCCTGGAGAGGTCTTTCAGGGTGGAATTCACCCCTCCACTTT	CAWRGLSGWNSPLHF
TRBJ1-5	few	TRBV5-3	-	TGTGCCAGAAGCGCAATCTACCGCGGGGATCAGCCCCAGCATTTT	CARSAIYRGDQPQHF
TRBJ1-1	-	TRBV20-1	-	TGCAGTGCTAGTGGGGGGACTGAAGCTTTCTTT	CSASGGTEAFF
TRBJ2-1	-	TRBV2	-	TGTGCCAGCAGCCCCCGTTCAGGCTCCTACAATGAGCAGTTCTTC	CASSPRSGSYNEQFF
TRBJ2-7	-	TRBV6-5	-	TGTGCCAGCAGTTACGAGCCCGGGGTCTACGAGCAGTACTTC	CASSYEPGVYEQYF
TRBJ2-5	-	TRBV9	TRBD1	TGTGCCAGCAGCGTTGATGGACAGGGTCGAGAGACCCAGTACTTC	CASSVDGQGRETQYF
TRBJ1-1	-	TRBV11-3	TRBD1	TGTGCCAGCAGCCCTTCGACAGGGAGGCTCGACACTGAAGCTTTCTTT	CASSPSTGRLDTEAFF
TRBJ2-3	-	TRBV7-3	TRBD2	TGTGCCAGCAGCTCGGGTAGCGGGCCAGATACGCAGTATTTT	CASSSGSGPDTQYF
TRBJ2-7	-	TRBV5-6	-	TGTGCCAGCAGCTTGTTTACCACGGTCCCAGGAGGCGAGCAGTACTTC	CASSLFTTVPGGEQYF
TRBJ1-6	-	TRBV2	-	TGTGCCAGCAGTGAAAGGCAGGGAGTTTCTAATTCACCCCTCCACTTT	CASSERQGVSNSPLHF
TRBJ1-1	once	TRBV7-9	-	TGTGCCAGCAGCTTGAGAGGAAACACTGAAGCTTTCTTT	CASSLRGNTEAFF
TRBJ2-1	-	TRBV10-3	-	TGTGCCATCAGTGAGTTTCCAGGGGGGCAGACTAGCGATGAGCAGTTCTTC	CAISEFPGGQTSDEQFF
TRBJ1-4	-	TRBV15	-	TGTGCCACCAGTGCATCAAGGGCAACTAATGAAAAACTGTTTTTT	CATSASRATNEKLFF
TRBJ1-2	-	TRBV30	-	TGTGCCTGGAGTGCCGACTCCTATGGCTACACCTTC	CAWSADSYGYTF
TRBJ1-1	-	TRBV30	-	TGTGCCTGGAGCCCGGGGGCTGGCACTGAAGCTTTCTTT	CAWSPGAGTEAFF
TRBJ1-1	once	TRBV19	-	TGTGCCAGTAGTATCGGCAGGGACCCCACTGAAGCTTTCTTT	CASSIGRDPTEAFF
TRBJ1-5	-	TRBV5-1	-	TGCGCCAGCAGTGCGGATAGCAATCAGCCCCAGCATTTT	CASSADSNQPQHF
TRBJ2-7	-	TRBV27	-	TGTGCCAGCAGTTTAGGGAACTACGAGCAGTACTTC	CASSLGNYEQYF
TRBJ2-3	-	TRBV27	-	TGTGCCAGCAGTTTATATGGGTGGGGGAGCTCAGATACGCAGTATTTT	CASSLYGWGSSDTQYF
TRBJ1-1	-	TRBV2	-	TGTGCCAGCAGATACAGAGACACTGAAGCTTTCTTT	CASRYRDTEAFF
TRBJ1-2	-	TRBV7-2	TRBD1	TGTGCCAGCAGCTCGGGACAGGTTACTTATGGCTACACCTTC	CASSSGQVTYGYTF
TRBJ1-2	once	TRBV6-5	-	TGTGCCAGCAGTTACTCGGGGGTCCAGGGTTACTATGGCTACACCTTC	CASSYSGVQGYYGYTF
TRBJ1-2	-	TRBV6-5	-	TGTGCCAGCAGTTACTCTCGGGGGAGAGGCTACACCTTC	CASSYSRGRGYTF
TRBJ1-1	few	TRBV6-6	-	TGTGCCAGCAGTTGGAGGGCCGACAGCCAAGCTTTCTTT	CASSWRADSQAFF